This T cell receptor beta chain came from a study of shared clonotypes between healthy human individuals. General observations from the study: Relative to their counterparts shared across all four donors, non-shared clonotypes exhibited diminished generation probabilities. In general, naive subsets displayed greater estimated richness than memory subsets did.

Genomic DNA per cell subset filled all wells of several immunoSEQ plates. The repertoire was sequenced with immunoSEQ multiplex PCR; TCRdb's copy has only in-frame clones and lacks some. The sample has roughly 1,500,000 clones; 95% to 99% are singletons. V dropped 1 base and J dropped 10 bases, with 8 bases sitting between them. Germline loops: CDR1 MDHEN, CDR2 SYDVKM. The CDR3 sequence is 12 residues long. Remarks on this clone: The antigen is undetermined.

V is TRBV28 and J is TRBJ2-1; D remains ambiguous. Sequencing used naive CD4+ T cells sorted from blood. Subset in this sample: CD45RA+ positively selected. The origin of this receptor is a man under 40 in good health. CDR3 sequence: CASSLYRQEQFF. The CDR3 DNA sequence: TGTGCCAGCAGTTTATATAGGCAGGAGCAGTTCTTC.